This T cell receptor (beta chain) comes out of a study of blood T cell repertoires in COVID-19. Across the whole study: COVID-19 samples collected from the United States, Italy and Spain covered acute and convalescent phases. From T cells, B-cell-depleted T cells, or PBMCs came the material, which was cDNA or gDNA.

Seattle researchers signed up patients amid active infection and tracked them longitudinally. Germline V gene lookup returns CDR1 MNHEY and CDR2 SVGAGI. Trimming took off 8 bases at V and 5 bases at J, with 12 bases between the two ends. The CDR3 is 12 amino acids. As handled by the study authors: Using reference gene primer amplification, nucleated cell counts were estimated. TCRdb's copy holds only in-frame clones and misses some; the assay was immunoSEQ multiplex PCR. V and J calls and clone size are given by that table; D and trimming were obtained from the DNA. The data show some 350,000 clones, 75% to 90% seen once.

The chain uses TRBV6-5 and TRBJ1-1; D not certain. The TCR sequence derives from a woman aged 45-59 years with COVID-19, enrolled during active disease. The sequenced sample consisted of peripheral blood. In DNA form, the CDR3 reads TGTGCCAGCCGACACCAAACTACTGAAGCTTTCTTT. It codes for CASRHQTTEAFF.